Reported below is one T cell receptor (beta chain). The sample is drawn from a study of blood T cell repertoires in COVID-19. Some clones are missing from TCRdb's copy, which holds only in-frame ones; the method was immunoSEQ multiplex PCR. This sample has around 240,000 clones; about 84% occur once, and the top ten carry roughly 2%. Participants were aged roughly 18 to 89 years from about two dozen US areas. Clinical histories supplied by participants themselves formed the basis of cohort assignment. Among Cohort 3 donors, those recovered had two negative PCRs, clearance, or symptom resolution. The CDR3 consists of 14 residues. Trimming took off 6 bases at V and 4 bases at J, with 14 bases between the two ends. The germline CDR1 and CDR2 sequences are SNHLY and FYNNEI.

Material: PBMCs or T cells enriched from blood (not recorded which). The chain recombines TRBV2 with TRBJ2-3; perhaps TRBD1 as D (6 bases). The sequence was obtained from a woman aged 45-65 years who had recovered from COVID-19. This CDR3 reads CASRWDTYSDTQYF. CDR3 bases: TGTGCCAGCAGGTGGGACACCTACTCAGATACGCAGTATTTT.